This T cell receptor (beta chain) is from a study of PD-1 blockade in classical Hodgkin lymphoma. Study results and limitations: By C4D1 there was a significant rise in CD4+ TCR diversity but not in CD8+ TCR diversity.

Comment on this clone: Antigen unknown.

No patient escaped relapse after autologous stem cell transplantation, and brentuximab vedotin exposure varied. Patients had relapsed/refractory classical Hodgkin lymphoma with complete response, partial response or progressive disease as best response. Assay: immunoSEQ multiplex PCR; the TCRdb copy retains only in-frame clones and omits some. Of tens of thousands of clones detected, 88% appear once; the ten largest clones hold approximately 9%. Germline V gene data show CDR1 as SGHKS and CDR2 as YYEKEE (reference sequence). CDR3 length equals 14 residues. V was cut by 5 bases and J by 6 bases, with 18 bases left in between.

The sample consisted of peripheral blood mononuclear cells (PBMCs), taken at baseline. This sequence joins TRBV5-5 and TRBJ2-7; D may be TRBD1 or TRBD2 (5 bases each). The sequence came from a human donor with classical Hodgkin lymphoma. The CDR3 is CASSFRRGGTEQYF. The DNA of the CDR3 is TGTGCCAGCAGTTTTCGACGTGGGGGTACCGAGCAGTACTTC.